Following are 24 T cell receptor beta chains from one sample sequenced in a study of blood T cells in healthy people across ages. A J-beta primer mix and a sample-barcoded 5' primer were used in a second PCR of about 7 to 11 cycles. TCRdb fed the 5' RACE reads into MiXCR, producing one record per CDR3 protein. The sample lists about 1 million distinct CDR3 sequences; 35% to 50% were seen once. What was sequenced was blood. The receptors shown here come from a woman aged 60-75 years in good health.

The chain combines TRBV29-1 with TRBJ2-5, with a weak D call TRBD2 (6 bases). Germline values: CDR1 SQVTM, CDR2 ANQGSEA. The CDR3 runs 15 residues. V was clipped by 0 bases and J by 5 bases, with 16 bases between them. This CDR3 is CSVEDVEWAGETQYF. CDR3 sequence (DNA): TGCAGCGTTGAAGACGTAGAGTGGGCGGGGGAGACCCAGTACTTC.

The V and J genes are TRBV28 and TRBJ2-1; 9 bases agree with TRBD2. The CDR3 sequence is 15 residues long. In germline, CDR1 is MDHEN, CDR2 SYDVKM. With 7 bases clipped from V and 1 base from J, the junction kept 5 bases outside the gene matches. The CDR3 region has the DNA TGTGCCAGCACCGATAGCGGGAGTTCCTACAATGAGCAGTTCTTC. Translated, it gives CASTDSGSSYNEQFF.

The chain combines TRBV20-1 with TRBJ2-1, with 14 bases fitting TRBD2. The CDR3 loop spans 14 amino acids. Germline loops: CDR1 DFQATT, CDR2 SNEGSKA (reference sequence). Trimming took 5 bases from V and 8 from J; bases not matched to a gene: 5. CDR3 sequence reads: CSAAGTSGRDEQFF. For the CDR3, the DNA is TGCAGTGCTGCCGGGACTAGCGGGAGAGATGAGCAGTTCTTC.

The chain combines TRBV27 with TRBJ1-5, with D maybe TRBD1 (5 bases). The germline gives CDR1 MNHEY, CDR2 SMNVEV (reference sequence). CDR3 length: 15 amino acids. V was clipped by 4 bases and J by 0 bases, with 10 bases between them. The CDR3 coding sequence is TGTGCCAGCAGTTATACAGGCAATAGCAATCAGCCCCAGCATTTT. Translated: CASSYTGNSNQPQHF.

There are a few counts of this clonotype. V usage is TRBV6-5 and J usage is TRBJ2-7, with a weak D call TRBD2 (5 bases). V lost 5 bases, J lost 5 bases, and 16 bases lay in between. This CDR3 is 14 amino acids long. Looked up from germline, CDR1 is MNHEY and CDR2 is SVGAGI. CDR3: CASSTDSPGDEQYF. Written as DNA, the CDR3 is TGTGCCAGCAGTACGGACTCCCCTGGGGACGAGCAGTACTTC.

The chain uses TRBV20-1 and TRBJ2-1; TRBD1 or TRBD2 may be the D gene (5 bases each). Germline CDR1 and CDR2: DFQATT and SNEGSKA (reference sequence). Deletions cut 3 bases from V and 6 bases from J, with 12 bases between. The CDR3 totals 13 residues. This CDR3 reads CSARGEWSNEQFF. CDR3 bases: TGCAGTGCTAGGGGGGAGTGGTCCAATGAGCAGTTCTTC.

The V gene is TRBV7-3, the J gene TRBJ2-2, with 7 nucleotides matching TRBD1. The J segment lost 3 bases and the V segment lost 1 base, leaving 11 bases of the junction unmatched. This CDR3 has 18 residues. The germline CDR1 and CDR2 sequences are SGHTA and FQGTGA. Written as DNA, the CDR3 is TGTGCCAGCAGCTTAAAGGGACGGCCAGGGGGTTACACCGGGGAGCTGTTTTTT. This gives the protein CASSLKGRPGGYTGELFF.

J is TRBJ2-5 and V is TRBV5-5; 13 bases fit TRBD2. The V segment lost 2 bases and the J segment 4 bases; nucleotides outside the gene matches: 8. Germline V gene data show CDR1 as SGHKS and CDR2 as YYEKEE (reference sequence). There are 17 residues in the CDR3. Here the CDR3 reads CASSFWTSGRGRETQYF. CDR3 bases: TGTGCCAGCAGCTTCTGGACTAGCGGGAGAGGGAGAGAGACCCAGTACTTC.

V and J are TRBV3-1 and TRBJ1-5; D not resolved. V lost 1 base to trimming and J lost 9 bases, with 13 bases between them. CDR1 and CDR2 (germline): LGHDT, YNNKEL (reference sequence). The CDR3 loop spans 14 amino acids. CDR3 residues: CASSQGRTVGPQHF. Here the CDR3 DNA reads TGTGCCAGCAGCCAAGGCAGGACGGTGGGGCCCCAGCATTTT.

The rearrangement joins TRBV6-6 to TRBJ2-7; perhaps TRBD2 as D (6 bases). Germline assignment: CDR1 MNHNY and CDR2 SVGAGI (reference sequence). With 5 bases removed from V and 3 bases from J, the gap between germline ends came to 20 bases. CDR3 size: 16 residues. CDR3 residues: CASSPNRLGGIYEQYF. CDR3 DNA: TGTGCCAGCAGTCCCAACCGTCTGGGCGGGATCTACGAGCAGTACTTC.

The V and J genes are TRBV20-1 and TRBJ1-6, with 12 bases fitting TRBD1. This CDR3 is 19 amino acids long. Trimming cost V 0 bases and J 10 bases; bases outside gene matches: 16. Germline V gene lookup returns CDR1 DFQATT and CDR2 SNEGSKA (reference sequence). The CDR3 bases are TGCAGTGCTAGAGATCTATCGGGGACAGGGGGCTTTATTGGATCACCCCTCCACTTT. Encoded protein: CSARDLSGTGGFIGSPLHF.

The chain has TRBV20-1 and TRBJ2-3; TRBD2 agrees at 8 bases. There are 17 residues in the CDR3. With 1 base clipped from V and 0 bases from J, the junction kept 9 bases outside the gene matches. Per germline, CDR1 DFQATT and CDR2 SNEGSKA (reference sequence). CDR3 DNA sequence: TGCAGTGCTAGAGTTATTGCTAGCGGGCATAGCACAGATACGCAGTATTTT. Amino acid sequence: CSARVIASGHSTDTQYF.

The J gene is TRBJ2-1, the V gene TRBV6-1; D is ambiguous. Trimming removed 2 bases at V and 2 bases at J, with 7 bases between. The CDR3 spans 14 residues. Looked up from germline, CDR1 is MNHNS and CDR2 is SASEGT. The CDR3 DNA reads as TGTGCCAGCAGTGAAAACGCAGCCTACAATGAGCAGTTCTTC. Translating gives CASSENAAYNEQFF.

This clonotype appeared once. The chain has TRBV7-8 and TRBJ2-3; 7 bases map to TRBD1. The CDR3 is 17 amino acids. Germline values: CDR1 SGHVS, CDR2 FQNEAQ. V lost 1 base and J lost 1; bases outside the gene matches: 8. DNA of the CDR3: TGTGCCAGCAGCTTAGGAGAATTCGGGACAGGCACAGATACGCAGTATTTT. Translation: CASSLGEFGTGTDTQYF. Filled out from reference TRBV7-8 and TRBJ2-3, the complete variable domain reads GAGVSQSPRYKVAKRGQDVALRCDPISGHVSLFWYQQALGQGPEFLTYFQNEAQLDKSGLPSDRFFAERPEGSVSTLKIQRTQQEDSAVYLCASSLGEFGTGTDTQYFGPGTRLTVL.

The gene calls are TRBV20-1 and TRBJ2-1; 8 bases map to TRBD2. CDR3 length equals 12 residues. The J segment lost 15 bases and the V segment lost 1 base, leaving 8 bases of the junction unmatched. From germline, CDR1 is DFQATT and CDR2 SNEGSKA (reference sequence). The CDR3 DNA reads TGCAGTGCTAGAGCCAATAGCGGGATACGGTTCTTC. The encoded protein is CSARANSGIRFF.

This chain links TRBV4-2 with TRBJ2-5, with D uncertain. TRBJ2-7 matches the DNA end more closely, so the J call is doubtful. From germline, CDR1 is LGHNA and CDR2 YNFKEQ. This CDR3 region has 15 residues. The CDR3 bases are TGTGCCAGCAGCCAAGATCGGCAGGTGGAGTACGAGCAGTACTTC. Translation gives CASSQDRQVEYEQYF.

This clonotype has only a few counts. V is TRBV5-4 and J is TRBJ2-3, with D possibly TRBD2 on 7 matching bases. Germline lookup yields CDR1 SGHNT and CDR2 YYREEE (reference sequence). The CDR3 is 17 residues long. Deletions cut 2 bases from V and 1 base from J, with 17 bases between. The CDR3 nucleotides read TGTGCCAGCAGCTTCCCCTCGGGGGGCGGGGGCACAGATACGCAGTATTTT. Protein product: CASSFPSGGGGTDTQYF.

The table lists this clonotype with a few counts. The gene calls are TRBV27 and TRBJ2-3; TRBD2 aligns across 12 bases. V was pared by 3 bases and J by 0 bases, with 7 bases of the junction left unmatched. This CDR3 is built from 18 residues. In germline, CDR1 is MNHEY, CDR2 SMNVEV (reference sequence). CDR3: CASSFPGLAGPSTDTQYF. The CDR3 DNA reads TGTGCCAGCAGTTTCCCCGGACTAGCGGGGCCGAGCACAGATACGCAGTATTTT.

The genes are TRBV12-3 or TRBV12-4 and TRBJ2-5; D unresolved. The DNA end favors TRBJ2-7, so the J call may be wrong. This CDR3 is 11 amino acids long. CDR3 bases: TGTGCCATCTCTCAGGTGGACGAGCAGTACTTC. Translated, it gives CAISQVDEQYF.

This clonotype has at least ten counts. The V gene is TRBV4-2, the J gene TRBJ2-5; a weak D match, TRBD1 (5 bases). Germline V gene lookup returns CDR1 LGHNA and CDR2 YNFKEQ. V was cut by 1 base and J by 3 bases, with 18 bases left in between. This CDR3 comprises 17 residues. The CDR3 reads CASSQGGRVGLKETQYF. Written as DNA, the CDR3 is TGTGCCAGCAGCCAAGGGGGCAGGGTAGGTCTCAAAGAGACCCAGTACTTC.

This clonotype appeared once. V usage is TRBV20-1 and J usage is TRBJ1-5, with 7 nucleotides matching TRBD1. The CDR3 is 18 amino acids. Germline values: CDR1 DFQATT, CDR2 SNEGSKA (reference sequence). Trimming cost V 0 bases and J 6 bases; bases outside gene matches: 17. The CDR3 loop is CSARDLHATGLGGQPQHF. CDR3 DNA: TGCAGTGCTAGAGATCTTCACGCGACAGGGCTTGGGGGTCAGCCCCAGCATTTT.

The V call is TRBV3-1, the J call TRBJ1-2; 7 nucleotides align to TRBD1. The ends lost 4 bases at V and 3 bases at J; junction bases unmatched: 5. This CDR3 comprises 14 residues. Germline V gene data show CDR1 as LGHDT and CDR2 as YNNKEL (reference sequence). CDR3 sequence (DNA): TGTGCCAGCAGCCTTACTGGACAGGACTATGGCTACACCTTC. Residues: CASSLTGQDYGYTF.

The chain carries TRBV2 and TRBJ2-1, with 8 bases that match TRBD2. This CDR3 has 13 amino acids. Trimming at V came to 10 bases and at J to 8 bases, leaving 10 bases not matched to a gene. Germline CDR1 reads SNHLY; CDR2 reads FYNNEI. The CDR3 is CAITGTSYDEQFF. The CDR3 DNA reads TGTGCCATAACCGGGACTAGTTACGATGAGCAGTTCTTC.

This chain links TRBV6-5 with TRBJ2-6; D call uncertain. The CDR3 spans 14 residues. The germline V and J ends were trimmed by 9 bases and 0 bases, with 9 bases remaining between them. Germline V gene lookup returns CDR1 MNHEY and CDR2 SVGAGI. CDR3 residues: CASKQSSGANVLTF. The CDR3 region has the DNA TGTGCCAGTAAGCAGTCCTCTGGGGCCAACGTCCTGACTTTC.